The following is a T cell receptor beta chain sequence with its context. Its antigen has not been determined. No clone much larger than this one lies a single base away; base qualities are absent. CDR1 and CDR2, per the germline V gene, are SGHAT and FQNNGV. The trim is 5 bases for V and 2 bases for J, with a gap of 3 bases between the germline ends. From the cysteine through the phenylalanine, the CDR3 covers 12 amino acids. Only the CDR3 region is kept as DNA, spanning 36 bases read in frame from base 1. The sample originates from a study of shared clonotypes between healthy human individuals (dated by TCRdb to the early 2020s). Concerning the study at large: Two women and a few men aged 18 to 49 years were included in the cohort. To increase sequencing depth and limit assay-specific biases, different laboratories used diverse techniques to prepare libraries and sequence TCR repertoires. Between about 0.8 and 9 billion PBMCs per donor were obtained by leukapheresis. To estimate repertoire size and how much clonotypes are shared between individuals, the study performed deep sequencing of blood TCR repertoires from about five healthy adults. For each donor, CD4 naive and CD4 memory were each given three plates, CD8 naive was given two plates, and CD8 memory was given one plate.

The investigation overall reported the following: Approximately 5% of naive CD4, approximately 3.7% of naive CD8, 2.3% of memory CD4, and more than 0.35% of memory CD8 clonotypes were shared across four donors. Sampling was restricted to blood, and TCR repertoires in tissues likely differ from the TCR repertoires found in blood. Because the study included a small number of donors, the genetic and exposure-history diversity represented was limited. Compared with non-shared clonotypes, clonotypes shared by all four sorted-subset donors had higher generation probabilities. Naive subsets generally had larger estimated clonotype richness than memory subsets did. Based on pairwise subsampling, the degree of clonotype sharing among donors was expected to be affected by sequencing depth. Incomplete sequencing was indicated by rarefaction of sorted-subset datasets, despite the large sequencing depth.

Donors were healthy HIV-negative adults with no recently reported acute infections or vaccinations. Only Caucasian adults living in Nashville, Tennessee, USA were represented among the donors. CD4+ T cells were enriched by magnetic negative selection, after which naive cells were positively selected on CD45RA and the negative fraction was taken as the memory subset. After blood collection by leukapheresis, PBMCs were isolated using Ficoll-Histopaque density gradient centrifugation and then cryopreserved in the vapor phase of liquid nitrogen. Purity and quantity of every magnetically sorted T cell population were checked by analytical flow cytometry. Each sorted fraction had its genomic DNA isolated and then quantified by UV absorbance on a Nanodrop 2000c. TCR CDR3 regions were amplified from genomic DNA by multiplex PCR using the deep immunoSEQ assay. Genomic DNA extracted from each cell subset was distributed evenly over all wells of several immunoSEQ 96-well plates, and each plate served as one replicate. For sorted subsets, approximately 190 ng of genomic DNA, equivalent to 30,000 or so T cell genomes, went into each replicate PCR. Purified libraries were quantified with a Qubit 3.0 fluorometer, sized on a Bioanalyzer 2100, and re-quantified with the KAPA Library Quantification kit. Every immunoSEQ 96-well plate was sequenced on a dedicated single-read 150-cycle Illumina NextSeq 550 flow cell. Processing in the source paper ran as follows. Because the immunoSEQ output held only junctional sequences and lacked quality scores, the filtering could not match the filtering applied to full-length reads. To assign V/J genes and CDR3, sequences were annotated against IMGT germline references using PyIR, a Python wrapper for IgBLAST v1.9. Reads were filtered out if the reads had weak V/J assignments (E-value above 1e-6), no CDR3, stop codons, out-of-frame junctions, or ambiguous translated residues. V3J clonotypes were defined as sequences sharing the same inferred V gene, J gene, and CDR3 amino acid sequence. Percentage overlap between repertoires was computed as shared unique clonotypes divided by the size of the smaller repertoire. Three approaches were used to assess repertoire richness: RTK rarefaction, the Chao1 estimator, and Recon v2.1 estimates of unobserved clonotypes. Generation probabilities were computed with OLGA for all TCRbeta clonotypes obtained by the gDNA method from several donors. In TCRdb, the immuneACCESS table is reduced to in-frame sequences with V and J assigned. These tables do not hold every clone; where another copy was compared, an unresolved V gene accounts for under half, and the others remain unexplained. V and J calls and clone size come straight from that table; D and trimming were deduced from the DNA. In all, the sample holds over 150,000 clones, and approximately 70% of those were seen once. The biggest ten clones account for 8% to 13% of the sample.

The chain links TRBV11-2 with TRBJ2-2; no confident D gene assignment can be made. This clonotype originated in a man aged 25-40 years in good health. The sequenced material came from memory CD4+ T cells sorted from blood. The sample's cell subset or site label is to be understood as: CD45RA-negative fraction. The bases read TGTGCCAGCAGCCCCAACACCGGGGAGCTGTTTTTT. This is translated as CASSPNTGELFF.